This TCR beta chain was sequenced for a study of OX40 agonist ivuxolimab in advanced cancers. The wider study: A male proportion of about 80% was recorded, with mean age around 64 years and range about 20 to 79. Participants could have had prior anti-PD-1, anti-PD-L1 or anti-CTLA-4 therapy, and approximately 37% had some.

The CDR3 extends over 14 amino acids. Trimming at V came to 0 bases and at J to 7 bases, leaving 6 bases not matched to a gene. Germline V lookup: CDR1 SGHRS, CDR2 YFSETQ. Excluded were patients having autoimmune disease history or systemic immunosuppression. Study-wide points: In CD8+ T cells, expanded clones were on average more numerous than in CD4+.

Turning to this clone: The antigen is not known.

Here immunoSEQ multiplex PCR was the method, and the copy in TCRdb shows in-frame clones only, minus some. Among 65,000 to 85,000 clones, approximately 89% were seen once, and the ten largest hold over 0.15%. The sequenced sample was CD4+ or CD8+ T cells sorted from blood, obtained in a trial of the OX40 agonist ivuxolimab. V is TRBV5-1 and J is TRBJ1-1, with 7 bases identical to TRBD1. The TCR comes from an adult with an advanced solid tumor such as melanoma, head and neck, liver or kidney cancer. CDR3 sequence reads: CASSLGGTEFEAFF. DNA for the CDR3: TGCGCCAGCAGCTTGGGAGGGACAGAGTTTGAAGCTTTCTTT.